This is a list of T cell receptor beta chains from one sample in a study of shared clonotypes between healthy human individuals. Profiled with immunoSEQ multiplex PCR; TCRdb holds only in-frame clones, not every one. The sample records some 1 million clones, around 74% being singletons. The specimen was memory CD4+ T cells sorted from blood. All receptors come from a man aged 18 to 29 in good health. Each CDR3 is given with its conserved first and last residue.

v_call cdr3_aa
TRBV6-1 CATLGAGANQPQHF
TRBV2 CASSEESRGDTEAFF
TRBV18 CASSQNREGAYNEQFF
TRBV9 CASSPEGLLEQFF
TRBV30 CAWSRGLAVYEQYF
TRBV4-1 CASSSRRSSYNSPLHF
TRBV28 CASSLGPNNSPLHF
TRBV5-6 CASSFGRVYNSPLHF
TRBV28 CASSSRGQVNEKLFF
TRBV14 CASSQVERNTDTQYF
TRBV19 CASGGSYNSPLHF
TRBV7-2 CASSPTGSGANVLTF
TRBV5-4 CASSFGLDYEQFF
TRBV7-6 CASSLGDAISYEQYF
TRBV19 CASSVRRGDKTYEQYF
TRBV4-1 CASSHSGSHSDNEQFF
TRBV9 CASSVNPGGMNTEAFF
TRBV5-4 CASSAPPGGPTDTQYF
TRBV6-6 CASSYGQEPNQPQHF
TRBV5-1 CASSGDRGREQYF
TRBV4-1 CASSQGGMSGKETQYF
TRBV7-2 CASSSLSSGRPYEQYF
TRBV5-5 CASSSTASTGGEQFF
TRBV10-3 CAISEQDNSPLHF
TRBV11-2 CASRLGTSGTGEQFF
TRBV18 CASSPSAGSEAEQYF
TRBV7-8 CASSLVGGEKLFF
TRBV11-2 CASSNYNRQYF
TRBV6-6 CASSYPGTYEQYF
TRBV5-1 CASSWDGPRGEAFF
TRBV5-1 CASSWGLAGESSYNEQFF
TRBV7-6 CASSLRTGNTGELFF
TRBV7-2 CASSSRGGNEAFF
TRBV2 CASSEARSGGPKTDTQYF
TRBV18 CASSPDSGANVLTF
TRBV10-3 CAISGLGTGPLSSSYNEQFF
TRBV19 CASGGTGDQPQHF
TRBV10-3 CAIYRGTGANYGYTF
TRBV2 CASSDLWGTGQETQYF
TRBV6-1 CASSEAAGVGTYEQYF
TRBV6-5 CASSYKGLYTEAFF
TRBV9 CASSAGLAGVETQYF
TRBV19 CASSTTGSGPQHF
TRBV19 CASSMAGRRNEQFF
TRBV2 CASRKDSFDEQFF
TRBV6-1 CASSDKGRNQPQHF
TRBV6-1 CASSGDRTQETQYF
TRBV19 CASSYRGSDGYTF
TRBV30 CAWRRVPTYEQYF
TRBV4-3 CASSQEAPAHFKNIQYF
TRBV5-1 CASSPSQRGYTF
TRBV10-3 CAIRVATNEKLFF
TRBV6-4 CARQDRSTEAFF
TRBV5-1 CASSPGQGTEAFF
TRBV11-2 CASSLESDRVSYEQYF
TRBV4-1 CASSPADAGYGYTF
TRBV2 CASSEWDRVPTDTQYF
TRBV6-1 CASLLRGIYNEQFF
TRBV2 CASVASVSSYNEQFF
TRBV6-1 CASSEPNRGWNSPLHF